These 14 T cell receptor beta chains were sequenced from one sample in a study of OX40 agonist ivuxolimab in advanced cancers. Sequencing was performed with immunoSEQ multiplex PCR; in TCRdb, only in-frame clones are kept and a portion is missing. The sample lists approximately 84,000 clones, 70% to 90% occurring once. The source was CD4+ or CD8+ T cells sorted from blood, collected in a trial of the OX40 agonist ivuxolimab. The receptor source for this set is an adult with an advanced solid tumor such as melanoma, head and neck, liver or kidney cancer.

The genes are TRBV4-1 and TRBJ1-1, with 8 bases matching TRBD1. Germline lookup yields CDR1 MGHRA and CDR2 YSYEKL. Trimming removed 0 bases from V and 10 bases from J; junction bases left unmatched: 7. The CDR3 consists of 14 residues. CDR3 sequence: CASSQDTGGGRAFF. The CDR3 DNA sequence: TGCGCCAGCAGCCAAGATACAGGGGGGGGGCGAGCTTTCTTT.

CDR3 coding DNA: TGTGCCAGCAGCTTAGGGGCTAGCGGGAGATATGAGCAGTTCTTC. Protein sequence: CASSLGASGRYEQFF. The chain links TRBV7-2 to TRBJ2-1, with 10 bases matching TRBD2. This CDR3 has 15 residues. Trimming cost V 1 base and J 8 bases; bases outside gene matches: 5. Per germline, CDR1 SGHTA and CDR2 FQGNSA.

The genes are TRBV19 and TRBJ2-3, with TRBD1 identical over 7 bases. The junction had 3 bases not matched to a gene; V was cut back by 7 bases and J by 2 bases. CDR3 length: 13 residues. Germline values: CDR1 LNHDA, CDR2 SQIVND (reference sequence). CDR3 nucleotide sequence: TGTGCCAGTAACAGGGGCAACACAGATACGCAGTATTTT. This encodes CASNRGNTDTQYF.

The V gene is TRBV6-5, the J gene TRBJ1-1; D ambiguous. Germline values: CDR1 MNHEY, CDR2 SVGAGI. V was clipped by 2 bases and J by 1 base, with 8 bases between them. The CDR3 covers 14 residues. Here the CDR3 DNA reads TGTGCCAGCAGTTACCTATACAAGAACACTGAAGCTTTCTTT. Translating gives CASSYLYKNTEAFF.

The chain is built from TRBV5-1 and TRBJ2-7, with D perhaps being TRBD1 or TRBD2 (6 bases each). V dropped 0 bases and J dropped 6 bases, with 28 bases sitting between them. Germline V gene lookup returns CDR1 SGHRS and CDR2 YFSETQ. The CDR3 sequence is 19 residues long. Written as DNA, the CDR3 is TGCGCCAGCAGCTTGGCCGGCTATGTCATGGGGGGCAGAGTGACCGAGCAGTACTTC. Its translation: CASSLAGYVMGGRVTEQYF.

The chain carries TRBV11-3 and TRBJ2-6, with D unclear. Germline lookup yields CDR1 SGHNT and CDR2 YENEEA. V gave up 1 base and J gave up 0 bases, with 10 bases separating them. CDR3 length: 17 amino acids. CDR3 DNA: TGTGCCAGCAGCTTAGGGCAGTCAACCTCTGGGGCCAACGTCCTGACTTTC. Its protein product is CASSLGQSTSGANVLTF.

The chain is built from TRBV4-1 and TRBJ1-3, with a tentative D call TRBD1 (6 bases). V dropped 0 bases and J dropped 2 bases, with 23 bases sitting between them. Per germline, CDR1 MGHRA and CDR2 YSYEKL. This CDR3 has 20 residues. In DNA form, the CDR3 reads TGCGCCAGCAGCCAAGATCCCACAAGGACCTCAGGGGTGGCTGGAAACACCATATATTTT. As protein: CASSQDPTRTSGVAGNTIYF.

This chain connects TRBV19 to TRBJ1-2, with 8 bases aligning to TRBD1. Per germline, CDR1 LNHDA and CDR2 SQIVND (reference sequence). V shed 4 bases, J shed 3 bases, and the junction held 7 bases outside the gene matches. The CDR3 has 15 amino acids. CDR3 in DNA: TGTGCCAGTAGTACGCCGACAGGGGATTACTATGGCTACACCTTC. It codes for CASSTPTGDYYGYTF. The whole variable domain, filled in from reference TRBV19 and TRBJ1-2, reads DGGITQSPKYLFRKEGQNVTLSCEQNLNHDAMYWYRQDPGQGLRLIYYSQIVNDFQKGDIAEGYSVSREKKESFPLTVTSAQKNPTAFYLCASSTPTGDYYGYTFGSGTRLTVV.

This chain links TRBV6-1 with TRBJ2-5, with 7 bases lining up with TRBD2. J was trimmed by 1 base and V by 7 bases; bases with no gene match: 6. Per the germline V gene, CDR1 is MNHNS and CDR2 is SASEGT. This CDR3 contains 14 residues. The CDR3 region is CASNPRGGQETQYF. CDR3 coding DNA: TGTGCCAGCAACCCCCGCGGGGGCCAAGAGACCCAGTACTTC.

The chain links TRBV5-1 to TRBJ2-7; D may match TRBD1 or TRBD2 (5 bases each). The V end lost 0 bases, the J end lost 3 bases, and 16 bases lay between the germline ends. Germline V gene sequence: CDR1 SGHRS, CDR2 YFSETQ. This CDR3 has 16 amino acids. In nucleotides, the CDR3 is TGCGCCAGCAGCTTGGCCCCCGCGTCTGGGGGCTACGAGCAGTACTTC. Translation gives CASSLAPASGGYEQYF.

The chain carries TRBV4-3 and TRBJ1-2; 7 bases fit TRBD1. The CDR3 has 15 residues. Per the germline V gene, CDR1 is LGHNA and CDR2 is YSLEER. The V gene end was trimmed by 1 base and the J gene end by 4 bases; junction bases not matched to a gene: 6. The CDR3 sequence is CASSQATGNPYGYTF. For the CDR3, the DNA is TGCGCCAGCAGCCAAGCGACAGGGAACCCCTATGGCTACACCTTC.

The CDR3 DNA reads as TGTGCCAGCAGCTTAGAAGACAGGGGGGGCTATGGCTACACCTTC. It is translated as CASSLEDRGGYGYTF. The V gene is TRBV7-6, the J gene TRBJ1-2, with 9 bases fitting TRBD1. Germline V gene sequence: CDR1 SGHVS, CDR2 FNYEAQ. The CDR3 has 15 residues. The ends lost 1 base at V and 4 bases at J; junction bases unmatched: 4.

The chain employs TRBV5-1 and TRBJ2-7; 7 bases are a match to TRBD2. CDR3 length equals 13 residues. V lost 6 bases, J lost 6 bases, and 9 bases stayed unmatched. Germline V gives CDR1 SGHRS, CDR2 YFSETQ. The CDR3 sequence is CASTGTTPGEQYF. Written as DNA, the CDR3 is TGCGCCAGCACCGGGACTACTCCCGGCGAGCAGTACTTC.

This clone has just one count. The chain recombines TRBV5-1 with TRBJ1-4; D remains ambiguous. The CDR3 covers 14 residues. The germline CDR1 and CDR2 sequences are SGHRS and YFSETQ. With 4 bases removed from V and 4 bases from J, the gap between germline ends came to 11 bases. CDR3 coding DNA: TGCGCCAGCAGCGTCCTGGGGAGTAATGAAAAACTGTTTTTT. Its protein product is CASSVLGSNEKLFF. The entire variable domain, with the rest obtained from reference TRBV5-1 and TRBJ1-4, is as follows: KAGVTQTPRYLIKTRGQQVTLSCSPISGHRSVSWYQQTPGQGLQFLFEYFSETQRNKGNFPGRFSGRQFSNSRSEMNVSTLELGDSALYLCASSVLGSNEKLFFGSGTQLSVL.